Shown below are 15 T cell receptor beta chains from a single sample sequenced in a study of OX40 agonist ivuxolimab in advanced cancers. Only in-frame clones appear in the TCRdb table, and some are missing; sequencing was by immunoSEQ multiplex PCR. This table holds 65,000 to 95,000 clones, more than 70% found once. The sample consisted of CD4+ or CD8+ T cells sorted from blood, taken in a trial of the OX40 agonist ivuxolimab. The receptors were gathered from an adult with an advanced solid tumor such as melanoma, head and neck, liver or kidney cancer.

The rearrangement uses TRBV10-3 and TRBJ1-1; TRBD1 might be the D (5 bases). V was cut by 4 bases and J by 4 bases, with 16 bases left in between. The germline V gene encodes CDR1 ENHRY and CDR2 SYGVKD. This CDR3 has 15 amino acids. CDR3 residues: CAISGDGGTVTEAFF. Written as DNA, the CDR3 is TGTGCCATCAGTGGGGATGGGGGGACTGTCACTGAAGCTTTCTTT.

The chain employs TRBV29-1 and TRBJ2-2, with D uncertain. Germline V gene lookup returns CDR1 SQVTM and CDR2 ANQGSEA. Between the trimmed V and J ends, which lost 6 bases and 3 bases, there was a span of 2 bases. The CDR3 consists of 10 residues. In DNA form, the CDR3 reads TGCAGCGTCTACACCGGGGAGCTGTTTTTT. It specifies CSVYTGELFF.

The gene calls are TRBV19 and TRBJ1-4; TRBD1 might be the D (6 bases). Trimming left V 5 bases short and J 5 bases short, with 15 bases between. CDR1 is LNHDA, CDR2 SQIVND, per germline (reference sequence). The CDR3 runs to 15 residues. CDR3 sequence (DNA): TGTGCCAGTAGTCGTACGGGACACTCCAATGAAAAACTGTTTTTT. Protein sequence: CASSRTGHSNEKLFF.

The CDR3 DNA is TGTGCCAGCAGTGACGGGCTCGGGTACAATGAGCAGTTCTTC. It translates to CASSDGLGYNEQFF. The V and J genes are TRBV2 and TRBJ2-1; D not certain. Trimming stripped 3 bases from V and 4 bases from J, with 10 bases between. The CDR3 is made up of 14 amino acids. Germline assignment: CDR1 SNHLY and CDR2 FYNNEI.

CDR3 sequence (DNA): TGTGCCAGTAGTATTGAAGTCAGGGACTACGAGCAGTACTTC. Translated: CASSIEVRDYEQYF. This sequence joins TRBV19 and TRBJ2-7, with D possibly matching TRBD1 (5 bases). This CDR3 has 14 residues. The V gene's germline CDR1 is LNHDA and CDR2 SQIVND (reference sequence). V was pared by 3 bases and J by 3 bases, with 12 bases between.

V usage is TRBV15 and J usage is TRBJ2-1; 9 positions agree with TRBD2. The CDR3 has 17 amino acids. Germline loops: CDR1 LNHNV, CDR2 YYDKDF (reference sequence). The junction had 7 bases not matched to a gene; V was cut back by 0 bases and J by 4 bases. CDR3 in DNA: TGTGCCACCAGCAGAGATCTGAGTAGCGGGGGATACAATGAGCAGTTCTTC. Its protein is CATSRDLSSGGYNEQFF. Full variable domain (rest looked up from reference TRBV15 and TRBJ2-1): DAMVIQNPRYQVTQFGKPVTLSCSQTLNHNVMYWYQQKSSQAPKLLFHYYDKDFNNEADTPDNFQSRRPNTSFCFLDIRSPGLGDTAMYLCATSRDLSSGGYNEQFFGPGTRLTVL.

This chain connects TRBV6-1 to TRBJ2-7; D may be TRBD1 (6 bases). CDR1 and CDR2 (germline): MNHNS, SASEGT. The CDR3 sequence is 15 residues long. Deletions cut 7 bases from V and 2 bases from J, with 18 bases between. CDR3 amino acids: CASTAGQGLTYEQYF. The DNA of the CDR3 is TGTGCCAGCACGGCCGGGCAGGGGCTAACCTACGAGCAGTACTTC.

This chain links TRBV27 with TRBJ2-3, with 9 positions matching TRBD2. With V trimmed by 7 bases and J by 5 bases, 16 bases remained unmatched. Germline V gives CDR1 MNHEY, CDR2 SMNVEV (reference sequence). This CDR3 region has 17 residues. The CDR3, as DNA: TGTGCCAGCAACAGACGTGGAGTAGCGGGGGCGGTAGATACGCAGTATTTT. Its translation: CASNRRGVAGAVDTQYF.

V gene TRBV10-3 combines with J gene TRBJ2-3, with D possibly TRBD1 on 6 matching bases. V was pared by 3 bases and J by 4 bases, with 20 bases between. Germline CDR1 ENHRY, CDR2 SYGVKD. The CDR3 consists of 17 residues. CDR3 nucleotide sequence: TGTGCCATCAGTGAAATTGGTACAGGGAGTATCGCAGATACGCAGTATTTT. Translated: CAISEIGTGSIADTQYF.

The gene calls are TRBV27 and TRBJ1-5; tentatively, D is TRBD1 (6 bases). The germline V gene has CDR1 MNHEY and CDR2 SMNVEV (reference sequence). The CDR3 totals 17 residues. The ends were cut back, 6 bases at V and 2 bases at J, with 20 bases in the middle. The CDR3, as DNA: TGTGCCAGCAGCACGAACCCGGGGGGCTGGGGCAATCAGCCCCAGCATTTT. Amino acid sequence: CASSTNPGGWGNQPQHF.

This chain joins TRBV11-3 and TRBJ2-3, with D perhaps assigned TRBD1 or TRBD2 (5 bases each). The germline V gene encodes CDR1 SGHNT and CDR2 YENEEA. Trimming pared 5 bases from V and 0 bases from J, leaving 12 bases between. CDR3 length equals 15 residues. The CDR3 sequence: CASSTDGASTDTQYF. DNA for the CDR3: TGTGCCAGCAGCACGGACGGGGCGAGCACAGATACGCAGTATTTT.

This chain joins TRBV30 and TRBJ1-2; no clear D gene. Germline loops: CDR1 GTSNPN, CDR2 SVGIG (reference sequence). The V and J ends lost 0 bases and 7 bases respectively, with 21 bases between them. CDR3 length equals 16 residues. The CDR3 coding sequence is TGTGCCTGGAGTGTAAAGTTCGGGTCGGCCTTTGGTGGCTACACCTTC. It codes for CAWSVKFGSAFGGYTF.

The chain combines TRBV21-1 with TRBJ2-5; the tabulated D call, TRBD1, remains unverified against the DNA. TRBV21-1 is flagged as a pseudogene. The CDR3 runs 13 residues. The CDR3 sequence is CASSKEGGETQYF. CDR3 DNA: TGTGCCAGCAGCAAAGAAGGGGGAGAGACCCAGTACTTC.

This clone was seen a few times. V and J are TRBV5-1 and TRBJ2-3; D not resolved. With 1 base removed from V and 5 bases from J, the gap between germline ends came to 14 bases. The CDR3 extends over 15 amino acids. Germline V gene lookup returns CDR1 SGHRS and CDR2 YFSETQ. CDR3 loop: CASSLLPVPVDTQYF. For the CDR3, the DNA is TGCGCCAGCAGCTTGCTCCCCGTTCCCGTAGATACGCAGTATTTT.

This rearrangement joins TRBV19 to TRBJ2-3, with 13 bases identical to TRBD2. V shed 5 bases and J 4 bases; nucleotides not matched to a gene: 18. CDR3 length: 20 residues. Germline CDR1 LNHDA, CDR2 SQIVND (reference sequence). The CDR3 here is CASSLTGTSGTYQEADTQYF. In DNA form, the CDR3 reads TGTGCCAGTAGTCTCACCGGGACTAGCGGGACCTACCAAGAGGCAGATACGCAGTATTTT.